One sample yielded the 24 T cell receptor beta chains listed below, sequenced in a study of breast tumors, draining lymph nodes, adjacent tissues. Axillary draining lymph nodes of breast cancer patients supplied the node samples. TCRdb used MiXCR to reprocess the multiplex PCR reads, holding one entry per CDR3 protein. The sample has around 120,000 distinct CDR3 sequences; 20% are singletons. The source material was axillary lymph node tissue. The source of these receptors is a female donor with breast cancer. Some clones in this sample may be carry-over from other donors' samples.

In its sample, this clonotype was seen many times. This chain uses TRBV5-1 with TRBJ2-5, with TRBD1 matching 9 bases. CDR3 length: 14 residues. Germline V lookup: CDR1 SGHRS, CDR2 YFSETQ. V shed 5 bases and J 5 bases; nucleotides not matched to a gene: 7. The CDR3 DNA sequence: TGCGCCAGCAGTCCCGGGACAGGGACGGAGACCCAGTACTTC. Its protein product is CASSPGTGTETQYF.

Many counts were recorded for this clonotype. The CDR3 here is CASSPRTSGRAPDTQYF. CDR3 in DNA: TGTGCCAGCAGTCCCCGGACTAGCGGGAGGGCCCCAGATACGCAGTATTTT. The chain links TRBV6-1 to TRBJ2-3, with TRBD2 identical over 15 bases. Germline trimming cut 5 bases from V and 4 bases from J; bases unmatched to any gene: 7. CDR3 length: 17 amino acids. The germline V gene has CDR1 MNHNS and CDR2 SASEGT.

This CDR3 is CASSKAWGSFGNEKLFF. CDR3 bases: TGTGCCAGCAGCAAGGCATGGGGGAGTTTCGGCAATGAAAAACTGTTTTTT. This chain connects TRBV5-8 to TRBJ1-4, with D maybe TRBD1 (5 bases). Germline V gives CDR1 SGHTS, CDR2 YDEGEE. The ends were cut back, 4 bases at V and 5 bases at J, with 21 bases in the middle. The CDR3 length is 17 residues.

The rearrangement joins TRBV7-9 to TRBJ2-1; 14 positions match TRBD2. The CDR3 runs to 17 residues. Unmatched junction bases numbered 5, after V lost 1 base and J lost 6 bases. The germline V gene encodes CDR1 SEHNR and CDR2 FQNEAQ (reference sequence). In DNA, the CDR3 is TGTGCCAGCAGCTTAGAGGGGACTAGCGGGAGCGGCAATGAGCAGTTCTTC. Translated: CASSLEGTSGSGNEQFF.

Ten or more counts support this clonotype. The chain is built from TRBV7-3 and TRBJ2-5; D possibly matches TRBD1 or TRBD2 (5 bases each). CDR3 size: 15 residues. Trimming left V 5 bases short and J 0 bases short, with 13 bases between. Germline values: CDR1 SGHTA, CDR2 FQGTGA. CDR3 nucleotides: TGTGCCAGCAGCCTTCTGGGGGTGTACCAAGAGACCCAGTACTTC. Its translation: CASSLLGVYQETQYF.

This clonotype was seen many times. The chain uses TRBV10-3 and TRBJ1-2; D is unresolved. V was shortened by 3 bases and J by 5 bases, with 7 bases between the two germline ends. This CDR3 region has 12 residues. Germline CDR1 reads ENHRY; CDR2 reads SYGVKD. The CDR3 DNA reads TGTGCCATCAGTGAAGAGGGTTATGGCTACACCTTC. Translated, it gives CAISEEGYGYTF.

This clonotype was observed at least ten times. J is TRBJ2-7 and V is TRBV24-1; D unclear. The CDR3 consists of 11 residues. Germline CDR1 KGHDR, CDR2 SFDVKD. Trimming pared 5 bases from V and 3 bases from J, leaving 4 bases between. The CDR3, as DNA: TGTGCCACCAGTGCAGGCTACGAGCAGTACTTC. Translation gives CATSAGYEQYF.

In its sample, this clonotype was seen many times. The chain joins TRBV7-9 to TRBJ2-3; possibly TRBD1 for D (6 bases). This CDR3 spans 17 amino acids. CDR1 is SEHNR and CDR2 is FQNEAQ in the germline V gene (reference sequence). V lost 1 base, J lost 0 bases, and 14 bases lay in between. CDR3 DNA: TGTGCCAGCAGCTTAGACAAGAGACAGGACAGCACAGATACGCAGTATTTT. Residues: CASSLDKRQDSTDTQYF.

This clonotype has at least ten counts. The rearrangement joins TRBV2 to TRBJ1-5; 8 bases agree with TRBD1. The germline V gene encodes CDR1 SNHLY and CDR2 FYNNEI. The CDR3 runs 14 residues. V trimming: 4 bases; J trimming: 5 bases; junction bases outside the gene matches: 4. The chain's CDR3 is CASSARGLDQPQHF. CDR3 bases: TGTGCCAGCAGTGCCAGGGGGCTAGATCAGCCCCAGCATTTT.

Many counts were recorded for this clonotype. The chain combines TRBV19 with TRBJ2-1, with unresolved D. Deletions cut 3 bases from V and 0 bases from J, with 9 bases between. The CDR3 sequence is 15 residues long. In germline, CDR1 is LNHDA, CDR2 SQIVND (reference sequence). The CDR3 DNA sequence: TGTGCCAGTAGTATCACGGCAGTCTCCTACAATGAGCAGTTCTTC. Residues: CASSITAVSYNEQFF.

This clonotype was observed at least ten times. V is TRBV12-3 or TRBV12-4 and J is TRBJ2-2, with D hard to call. The V end lost 4 bases, the J end lost 0 bases, and 6 bases lay between the germline ends. There are 14 residues in the CDR3. CDR3 region: CASSWSSNTGELFF. The CDR3 bases are TGTGCCAGCAGTTGGAGCTCGAACACCGGGGAGCTGTTTTTT.

At least ten counts were recorded for this clonotype. The chain joins TRBV20-1 to TRBJ1-2, with 7 nucleotides matching TRBD1. Germline CDR1 and CDR2: DFQATT and SNEGSKA (reference sequence). The trim removed 5 bases at V and 3 bases at J, leaving 3 bases unmatched. This CDR3 comprises 12 residues. CDR3 in amino acids: CSAGDSDYGYTF. The CDR3 DNA reads as TGCAGTGCTGGGGACAGTGACTATGGCTACACCTTC.

This clonotype showed up just a few times. The V gene is TRBV28, the J gene TRBJ2-3; 7 bases are a match to TRBD2. Trimming at V came to 5 bases and at J to 5 bases, leaving 7 bases not matched to a gene. Looked up from germline, CDR1 is MDHEN and CDR2 is SYDVKM. This CDR3 is built from 14 residues. DNA of the CDR3: TGTGCCAGCAGTCGGCCAATAGCGGGAGATACGCAGTATTTT. It specifies CASSRPIAGDTQYF.

On this clonotype: A much bigger clone sits one base away, suggesting this may be a read error. The chain joins TRBV28 to TRBJ1-6; the match to TRBD1 covers 7 bases. This CDR3 spans 14 amino acids. In germline, CDR1 is MDHEN, CDR2 SYDVKM. The junction had 8 bases not matched to a gene; V was cut back by 6 bases and J by 9 bases. The CDR3 is CASRDSGGSSPLHF. CDR3 nucleotides: TGTGCCAGCAGGGACTCAGGGGGAAGTTCACCCCTCCACTTT.

This clonotype has ten or more counts. J is TRBJ2-7 and V is TRBV30; 7 bases fit TRBD1. Trimming at V came to 5 bases and at J to 2 bases, leaving 12 bases not matched to a gene. The CDR3 runs 15 residues. Germline V gene data show CDR1 as GTSNPN and CDR2 as SVGIG (reference sequence). The CDR3 bases are TGTGCCTGGGTCCCGAACAGGGGATTTACCTACGAGCAGTACTTC. It specifies CAWVPNRGFTYEQYF.

As to this clonotype: This may stem from a read error, because a much larger clone lies one nucleotide away. CDR3 nucleotide sequence: TGTGCCAGCGGCGCGACCGGACTTGCCTACGAGCAGTACTTC. It translates to CASGATGLAYEQYF. V and J are TRBV9 and TRBJ2-7, with D tentatively TRBD2 (5 bases). Trimming took 7 bases from V and 2 from J, leaving 16 bases between them. The V gene's germline CDR1 is SGDLS and CDR2 YYNGEE. This CDR3 region has 14 residues.

This clonotype appeared once. A much larger clone sits a single nucleotide away, making a read error possible. The CDR3 reads CASGDADFSGNTIYF. CDR3 DNA: TGTGCCAGCGGTGACGCGGATTTCTCTGGAAACACCATATATTTT. The gene calls are TRBV2 and TRBJ1-3; no clear D. This CDR3 has 15 residues. CDR1 and CDR2 (germline): SNHLY, FYNNEI.

At least ten counts were recorded for this clonotype. The gene calls are TRBV3-1 and TRBJ1-3; D is possibly TRBD1 (5 bases). Trimming took 5 bases from V and 0 from J, leaving 8 bases between them. Germline V gene data show CDR1 as LGHDT and CDR2 as YNNKEL (reference sequence). This CDR3 contains 14 residues. Here the CDR3 DNA reads TGTGCCAGCAGCAGACAGAGCTCTGGAAACACCATATATTTT. It specifies CASSRQSSGNTIYF.

CDR3 in DNA: TGTGCCAGCAGATCCGGACAGGGGGCCTTCTATGGCTACACCTTC. Translating gives CASRSGQGAFYGYTF. The chain carries TRBV28 and TRBJ1-2; 11 nucleotides agree with TRBD1. Per germline, CDR1 MDHEN and CDR2 SYDVKM. This CDR3 has 15 residues. V was pared by 6 bases and J by 4 bases, with 7 bases of the junction left unmatched.

In its sample, this clonotype was seen many times. This chain connects TRBV20-1 to TRBJ2-5; no clear D gene. The CDR3 has 13 residues. Trimming removed 0 bases at V and 1 base at J, with 6 bases between. CDR1 DFQATT and CDR2 SNEGSKA come from the germline V gene (reference sequence). The CDR3 loop is CSARETFQETQYF. CDR3 in DNA: TGCAGTGCTAGAGAGACTTTCCAAGAGACCCAGTACTTC.

This clonotype showed up many times. The DNA of the CDR3 is TGTGCCAGCCAATCAGGGGATCCGAGCTCCTACGAGCAGTACTTC. Amino acids: CASQSGDPSSYEQYF. V usage is TRBV19 and J usage is TRBJ2-7; TRBD1 might be the D (6 bases). Germline V gene lookup returns CDR1 LNHDA and CDR2 SQIVND (reference sequence). This CDR3 comprises 15 residues. Trimming removed 9 bases at V and 0 bases at J, with 18 bases between. The entire variable domain, with the rest obtained from reference TRBV19 and TRBJ2-7, is as follows: DGGITQSPKYLFRKEGQNVTLSCEQNLNHDAMYWYRQDPGQGLRLIYYSQIVNDFQKGDIAEGYSVSREKKESFPLTVTSAQKNPTAFYLCASQSGDPSSYEQYFGPGTRLTVT.

This clonotype was detected ten times or more. V gene TRBV2 combines with J gene TRBJ2-7; TRBD1 agrees at 7 bases. The J segment lost 1 base and the V segment lost 7 bases, leaving 7 bases of the junction unmatched. Looked up from germline, CDR1 is SNHLY and CDR2 is FYNNEI. The length of the CDR3 is 14 residues. This chain's CDR3 is CASISDRVSYEQYF. CDR3 DNA sequence: TGTGCCAGCATTTCCGACAGGGTTTCCTACGAGCAGTACTTC.

This clonotype was recorded many times. This sequence joins TRBV7-8 and TRBJ2-1, with 8 nucleotides matching TRBD2. Trimming removed 5 bases from V and 9 bases from J; junction bases left unmatched: 9. CDR3 length equals 14 residues. Germline CDR1 and CDR2: SGHVS and FQNEAQ. The CDR3 DNA follows: TGTGCCAGCAGCCGCCCGACTAGCGTCTCTGAGCAGTTCTTC. This codes for CASSRPTSVSEQFF.

This clonotype was observed a single time. Its ends do not fully match the called genes, so a read error is possible. This rearrangement joins TRBV12-3 or TRBV12-4 to TRBJ2-1; 7 nucleotides agree with TRBD2. This CDR3 spans 15 amino acids. Here the CDR3 reads CASSITGTSGNEQVF. The CDR3 nucleotides read TGTGCCAGCAGTATTACCGGGACCAGCGGGAATGAGCAGGTCTTC.